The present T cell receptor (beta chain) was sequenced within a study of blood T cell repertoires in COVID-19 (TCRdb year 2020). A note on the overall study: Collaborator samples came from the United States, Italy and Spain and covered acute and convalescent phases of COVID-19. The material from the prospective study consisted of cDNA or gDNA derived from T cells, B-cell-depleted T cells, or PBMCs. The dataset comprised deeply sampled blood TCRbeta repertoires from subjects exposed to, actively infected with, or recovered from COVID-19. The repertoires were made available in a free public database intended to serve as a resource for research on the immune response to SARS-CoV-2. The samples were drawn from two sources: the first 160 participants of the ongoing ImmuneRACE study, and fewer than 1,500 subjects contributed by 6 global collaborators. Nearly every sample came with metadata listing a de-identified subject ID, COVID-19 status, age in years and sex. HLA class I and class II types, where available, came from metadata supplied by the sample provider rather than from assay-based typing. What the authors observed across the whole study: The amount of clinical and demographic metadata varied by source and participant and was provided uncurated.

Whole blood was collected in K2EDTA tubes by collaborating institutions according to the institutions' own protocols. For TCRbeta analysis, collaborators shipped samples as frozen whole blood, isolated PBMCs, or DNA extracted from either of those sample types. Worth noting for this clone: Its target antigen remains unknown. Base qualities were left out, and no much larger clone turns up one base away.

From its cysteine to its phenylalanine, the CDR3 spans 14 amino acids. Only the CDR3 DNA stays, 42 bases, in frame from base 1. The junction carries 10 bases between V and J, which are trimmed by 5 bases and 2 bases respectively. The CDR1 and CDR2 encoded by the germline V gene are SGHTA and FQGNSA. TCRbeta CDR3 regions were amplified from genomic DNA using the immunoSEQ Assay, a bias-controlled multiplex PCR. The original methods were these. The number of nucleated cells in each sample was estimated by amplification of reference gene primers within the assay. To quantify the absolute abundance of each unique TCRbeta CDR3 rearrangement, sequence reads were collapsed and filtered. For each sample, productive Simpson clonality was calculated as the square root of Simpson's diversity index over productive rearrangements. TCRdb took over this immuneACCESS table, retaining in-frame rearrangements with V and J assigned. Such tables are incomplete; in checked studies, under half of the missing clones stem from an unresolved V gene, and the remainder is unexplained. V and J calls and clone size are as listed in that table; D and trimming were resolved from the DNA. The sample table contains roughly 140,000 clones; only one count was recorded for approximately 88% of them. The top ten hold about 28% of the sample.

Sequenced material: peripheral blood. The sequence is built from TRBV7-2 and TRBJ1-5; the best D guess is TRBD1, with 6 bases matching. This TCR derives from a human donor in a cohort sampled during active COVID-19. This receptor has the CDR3 CASSQDSRNQPQHF. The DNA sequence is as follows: TGTGCCAGCAGCCAGGACAGTCGCAATCAGCCCCAGCATTTT.